The clone carrying this T cell receptor (beta chain) occurred many times. The data were obtained in a study of T-cell reconstitution after alpha-beta-depleted transplantation in children. Library preparation (for TCRbeta) was performed with unique molecular identifiers. TCRdb analysed the PCR reads with MiXCR anew, one entry per CDR3 protein. The sample consists of some 200,000 distinct CDR3 sequences, 9.7% of them appearing once. The CDR3 extends over 13 amino acids. V was pared by 5 bases and J by 4 bases, with 12 bases between. The sequence derives from a human donor who donated a stem cell graft to a child with SCID. Material: PBMCs from the stem cell graft donor, obtained from the stem cell graft. The rearrangement uses TRBV12-3 or TRBV12-4 and TRBJ2-7, with D perhaps matching TRBD2 (5 bases). The DNA of the CDR3 is TGTGCCAGCAGTACCCTGGACTGGTACGAGCAGTACTTC. Its translation: CASSTLDWYEQYF.